This T cell receptor beta chain was captured by sequencing in a study of resident and recirculating memory T cells in vitiligo. As for the study in general: Each patient gave two lesional and two nonlesional epidermal shave biopsies, plus PBMCs. Genomic DNA was extracted from whole homogenized samples, with no cell sorting. Study results and caveats: No unique dominant TCR clone was found in vitiligo lesions.

To note about this clone: Its antigen is unidentified.

Profiling relied on immunoSEQ multiplex PCR, and the TCRdb table lists in-frame clones only, not all of them. The data hold around 40,000 clones, with approximately 91% observed a single time. Trimming shortened V by 3 bases and J by 5 bases, and 14 bases separated the two germline ends. Germline V gene data show CDR1 as SGHNT and CDR2 as YYREEE (reference sequence). CDR3 size: 14 residues. No vitiligo treatment was given during the prior three months. The chain links TRBV5-4 to TRBJ1-1; a weak D match, TRBD1 (6 bases). This TCR derives from a male donor with vitiligo. The sample was blood. The CDR3 nucleotides are TGTGCCAGCAGCTATAGAGGGGGTCTGACTGAAGCTTTCTTT. Its protein is CASSYRGGLTEAFF.